This T cell receptor (beta chain) came from a study of cytomegalovirus exposure and HLA in healthy donors. Across the whole study: The same platform was used for the roughly 130 validation repertoires and the roughly 680 first-cohort repertoires, a later analysis reported. Study results and limitations: The authors confirmed in vitro that a few CMV-associated chains were specific for CMV antigens. It was 150 to 200 TCR beta chains that were listed as cytomegalovirus-associated. Among TCR sequences, most were rare, though some public TCRs appeared in many donors.

Measured with immunoSEQ multiplex PCR; TCRdb has only the in-frame clones, and not every one. Of some 170,000 clones in the sample, 85% to 90% were seen once. Of note for this clone: What it recognizes is unknown.

The CDR3 totals 12 residues. CDR1 and CDR2 from the germline V gene are ENHRY and SYGVKD. Trimming cost V 2 bases and J 3 bases, with 5 bases left between them. Input material: PBMCs. The chain employs TRBV10-3 and TRBJ2-7; no clear D gene. The TCR sequence derives from a woman aged 18-29 years in good health and CMV-seropositive. The CDR3: CAISEASYEQYF. The CDR3 DNA is TGTGCCATCAGTGAGGCCAGCTACGAGCAGTACTTC.